These 6 T cell receptor beta chains came from one sample sequenced in a study of monozygotic twins with inflammatory bowel disease. TCRdb reprocessed the 5' RACE reads, keeping one entry per CDR3 protein, no DNA. The clone table shows 300,000 to 450,000 distinct CDR3 sequences, with the ten largest holding around 2.6%. The source material was blood. These receptor sequences come from a human donor with ulcerative colitis or Crohn's disease, or a healthy co-twin of an affected twin (not recorded which).

The gene calls are TRBV5-1 and TRBJ2-7; as DNA is missing, the TRBD1 call by TCRdb cannot be tested. The CDR3 covers 14 residues. Germline V CDR1 and CDR2: SGHRS, YFSETQ. CDR3 residues: CASSPTGDSYEQYF.

The gene calls are TRBV6-2 or TRBV6-3 and TRBJ2-1. The CDR3 contains 11 residues. Germline V CDR1 and CDR2: MNHEY, SVGEGT. The CDR3 reads CASSFSNEQFF.

The gene calls are TRBV9 and TRBJ2-3; TCRdb indicates TRBD1, and absent DNA this call remains unverified. Germline CDR1 and CDR2: SGDLS and YYNGEE. This CDR3 has 15 amino acids. The CDR3 region is CASSASGTSTDTQYF. The full variable domain, completed using reference TRBV9 and TRBJ2-3, is DSGVTQTPKHLITATGQRVTLRCSPRSGDLSVYWYQQSLDQGLQFLIQYYNGEERAKGNILERFSAQQFPDLHSELNLSSLELGDSALYFCASSASGTSTDTQYFGPGTRLTVL.

The chain uses TRBV20-1 and TRBJ1-5. The CDR3 totals 14 residues. The germline CDR1 and CDR2 sequences are DFQATT and SNEGSKA (reference sequence). CDR3 sequence: CSAEPEAGNQPQHF.

This chain connects TRBV5-4 to TRBJ1-6; TCRdb gives TRBD1 as the D gene, but with no DNA this cannot be confirmed. The germline gives CDR1 SGHNT, CDR2 YYREEE (reference sequence). This CDR3 region has 14 residues. The CDR3: CASSSREPGSPLHF.

The J gene is TRBJ2-5, the V gene TRBV7-6; the D call of TRBD2 rests on TCRdb alone, since no DNA is present to check it. This CDR3 contains 15 residues. CDR1 SGHVS and CDR2 FNYEAQ come from the germline V gene. The CDR3: CASRGPLRRPETQYF. The full variable domain, with the rest looked up from reference TRBV7-6 and TRBJ2-5, is GAGVSQSPRYKVTKRGQDVALRCDPISGHVSLYWYRQALGQGPEFLTYFNYEAQQDKSGLPNDRFSAERPEGSISTLTIQRTEQRDSAMYRCASRGPLRRPETQYFGPGTRLLVL.